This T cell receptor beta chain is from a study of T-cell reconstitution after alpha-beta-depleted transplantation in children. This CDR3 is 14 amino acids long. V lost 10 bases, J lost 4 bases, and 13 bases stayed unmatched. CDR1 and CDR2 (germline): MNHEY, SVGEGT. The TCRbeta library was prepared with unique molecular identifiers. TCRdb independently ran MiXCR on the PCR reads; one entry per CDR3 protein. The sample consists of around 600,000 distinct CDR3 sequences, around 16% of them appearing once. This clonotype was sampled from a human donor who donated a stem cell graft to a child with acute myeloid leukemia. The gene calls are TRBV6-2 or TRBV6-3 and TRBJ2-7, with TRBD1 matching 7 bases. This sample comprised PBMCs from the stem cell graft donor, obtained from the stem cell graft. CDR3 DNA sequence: TGTGCCACGGTGTCCGGGACAGCTTTTTACGAGCAGTACTTC. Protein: CATVSGTAFYEQYF.